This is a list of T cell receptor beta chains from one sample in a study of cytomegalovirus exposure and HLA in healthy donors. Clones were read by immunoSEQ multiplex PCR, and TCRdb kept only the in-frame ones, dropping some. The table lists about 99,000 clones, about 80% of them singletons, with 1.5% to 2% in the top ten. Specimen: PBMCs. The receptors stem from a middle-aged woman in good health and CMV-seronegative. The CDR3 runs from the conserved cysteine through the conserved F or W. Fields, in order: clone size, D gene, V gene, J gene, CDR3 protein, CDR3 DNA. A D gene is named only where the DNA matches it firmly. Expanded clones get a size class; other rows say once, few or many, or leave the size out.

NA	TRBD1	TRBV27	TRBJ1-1	CASSTGAPTEAFF	TGTGCCAGCAGTACAGGGGCCCCAACTGAAGCTTTCTTT
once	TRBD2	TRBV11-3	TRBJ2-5	CASSLGKAGGHPIGETQYF	TGTGCCAGCAGCTTAGGCAAAGCGGGAGGGCACCCTATCGGGGAGACCCAGTACTTC
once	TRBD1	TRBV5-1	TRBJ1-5	CASSLVPLQGAGNQPQHF	TGCGCCAGCAGCTTGGTTCCTCTACAGGGGGCGGGCAATCAGCCCCAGCATTTT
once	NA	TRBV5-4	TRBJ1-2	CASSLTSRAAGYTF	TGTGCCAGCAGCCTAACCTCCAGGGCTGCTGGCTACACCTTC
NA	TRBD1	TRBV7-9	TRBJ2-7	CASSLGQGDEQYF	TGTGCCAGCAGCTTAGGACAGGGGGACGAGCAGTACTTC
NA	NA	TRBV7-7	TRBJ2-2	CASSLGQRGTGELFF	TGTGCTAGCAGCTTAGGACAAAGAGGGACCGGGGAGCTGTTTTTT
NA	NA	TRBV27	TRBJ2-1	CASRIGGEQFF	TGTGCCAGTCGAATCGGGGGTGAGCAGTTCTTC
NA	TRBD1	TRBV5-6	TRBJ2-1	CASIQGVGYNEQFF	TGTGCCAGCATCCAGGGGGTAGGGTACAATGAGCAGTTCTTC
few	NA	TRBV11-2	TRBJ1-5	CASSLESGGFQPQHF	TGTGCCAGCAGCTTAGAATCGGGGGGTTTTCAGCCCCAGCATTTT
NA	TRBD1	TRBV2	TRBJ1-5	CASSTGGSQPQHF	TGTGCCAGCAGTACAGGGGGCAGTCAGCCCCAGCATTTT
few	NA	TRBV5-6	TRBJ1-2	CASSATGRDGYTF	TGTGCCAGCAGCGCTACAGGGAGAGATGGCTACACCTTC
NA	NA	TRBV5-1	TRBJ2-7	CASSTAGGSYEQYF	TGCGCCAGCAGCACAGCGGGTGGCTCCTACGAGCAGTACTTC
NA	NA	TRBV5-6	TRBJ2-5	CASSFYTGQETQYF	TGTGCCAGCAGCTTCTACACAGGGCAAGAGACCCAGTACTTC
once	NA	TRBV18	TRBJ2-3	CASHSARTDTQYF	TGTGCCAGCCATAGCGCCCGCACAGATACGCAGTATTTT
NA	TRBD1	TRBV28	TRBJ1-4	CASSARDSLHAREKLFF	TGTGCCAGCAGTGCCCGGGACAGCCTACATGCGCGTGAAAAACTGTTTTTT
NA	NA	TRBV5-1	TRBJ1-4	CASSYGETNEKLFF	TGCGCCAGCAGTTACGGGGAGACTAATGAAAAACTGTTTTTT
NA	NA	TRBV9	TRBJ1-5	CASSPGLLSNQPQHF	TGTGCCAGCAGCCCGGGACTCCTGAGCAATCAGCCCCAGCATTTT
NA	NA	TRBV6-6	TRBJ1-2	CASSYSRQKINYGYTF	TGTGCCAGCAGTTACTCAAGACAGAAAATCAACTATGGCTACACCTTC
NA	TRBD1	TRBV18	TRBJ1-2	CASSPIDREVGYTF	TGTGCCAGCTCACCAATCGACAGGGAGGTCGGCTACACCTTC
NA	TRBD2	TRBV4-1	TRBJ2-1	CASSQDPGLVYNEQFF	TGCGCCAGCAGCCAAGATCCCGGACTAGTCTACAATGAGCAGTTCTTC
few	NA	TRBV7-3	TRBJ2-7	CASSLSGRGEQYF	TGTGCCAGCAGCTTAAGTGGACGGGGCGAGCAGTACTTC
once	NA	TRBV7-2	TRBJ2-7	CASSFAGGGAYEQYF	TGTGCCAGCAGCTTTGCCGGCGGTGGAGCCTACGAGCAGTACTTC
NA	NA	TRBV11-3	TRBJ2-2	CASSPRTNTGELFF	TGTGCCAGCAGCCCGAGGACAAACACCGGGGAGCTGTTTTTT
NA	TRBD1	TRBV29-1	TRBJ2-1	CSVDSPEGTGLTEQFF	TGCAGCGTTGATAGTCCTGAAGGGACAGGGCTCACTGAGCAGTTCTTC
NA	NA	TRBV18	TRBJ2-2	CASSPRQGTGELFF	TGTGCCAGCTCACCAAGGCAGGGAACCGGGGAGCTGTTTTTT
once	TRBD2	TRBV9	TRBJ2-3	CASSALAMSTDTQYF	TGTGCCAGCAGCGCACTAGCGATGAGCACAGATACGCAGTATTTT
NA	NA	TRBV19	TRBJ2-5	CASSMGLVWYQETQYF	TGTGCCAGTAGTATGGGGCTGGTGTGGTACCAAGAGACCCAGTACTTC
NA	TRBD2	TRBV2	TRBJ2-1	CASNPLAGDYNEQFF	TGTGCCAGCAATCCCTTAGCGGGGGACTACAATGAGCAGTTCTTC
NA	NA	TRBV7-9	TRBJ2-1	CSSSPRDTYNEQFF	TGTTCCAGCAGCCCACGGGACACTTACAATGAGCAGTTCTTC
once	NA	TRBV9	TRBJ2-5	CASSVGTKETQYF	TGTGCCAGCAGCGTTGGGACAAAAGAGACCCAGTACTTC
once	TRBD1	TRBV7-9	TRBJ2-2	CASSPMGTGANTGELFF	TGTGCCAGCAGCCCTATGGGGACAGGGGCGAACACCGGGGAGCTGTTTTTT
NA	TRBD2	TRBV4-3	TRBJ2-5	CASNHGPGLAGGIRAKETQYF	TGCGCCAGCAACCACGGCCCGGGACTAGCGGGAGGAATCCGAGCCAAAGAGACCCAGTACTTC
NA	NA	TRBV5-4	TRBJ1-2	CASVPVAGYGYTF	TGTGCCAGCGTCCCGGTGGCGGGCTATGGCTACACCTTC
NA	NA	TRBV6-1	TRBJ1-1	CASSGGRVGIAFF	TGTGCCAGCAGTGGGGGGAGGGTGGGGATAGCTTTCTTT
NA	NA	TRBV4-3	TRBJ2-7	CASSQSGTGFYYEQYF	TGCGCCAGCAGCCAATCGGGAACAGGGTTTTACTACGAGCAGTACTTC
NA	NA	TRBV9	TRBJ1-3	CASSVEASGNTIYF	TGTGCCAGCAGCGTAGAAGCCTCTGGAAACACCATATATTTT
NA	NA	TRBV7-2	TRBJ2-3	CASSLETPTDTQYF	TGTGCCAGCAGCTTAGAGACACCCACAGATACGCAGTATTTT